This entry lists 25 T cell receptor beta chains sequenced from one sample in a study of T-cell reconstitution after alpha-beta-depleted transplantation in children. It was with unique molecular identifiers that the TCRbeta library was prepared. In TCRdb, the PCR reads were re-called with MiXCR into one record per CDR3 protein. The sample includes under 250,000 distinct CDR3 sequences, 20% to 30% seen only once; the top ten take 4% to 5.5%. Material: PBMCs, mostly from graft donor cells, obtained 360 days after TCRalphabeta/CD19-depleted stem cell transplant. These receptor sequences come from a female patient aged 2-9 years who had a stem cell transplant for congenital amegakaryocytic thrombocytopenia, so the T cells may come from the graft donor.

The CDR3 region is CASRQTGGTETQYF. The CDR3 coding sequence is TGTGCCAGCAGGCAAACAGGGGGCACAGAGACCCAGTACTTC. The chain recombines TRBV2 with TRBJ2-5; 9 bases fit TRBD1. The ends lost 6 bases at V and 4 bases at J; junction bases unmatched: 6. Germline CDR1 SNHLY, CDR2 FYNNEI. The CDR3 runs 14 residues.

In this sample, this clonotype turned up a few times. The J gene is TRBJ1-3, the V gene TRBV4-2, with D possibly TRBD1 on 6 matching bases. Germline CDR1 LGHNA, CDR2 YNFKEQ. V lost 0 bases and J lost 0, with 12 bases in between. The CDR3 has 17 residues. The DNA of the CDR3 is TGTGCCAGCAGCCAAGAATCAGGGGAAACCTCTGGAAACACCATATATTTT. Translated: CASSQESGETSGNTIYF.

The V call is TRBV5-6, the J call TRBJ2-5; D not resolved. V gave up 5 bases and J gave up 3 bases, with 14 bases separating them. Germline loops: CDR1 SGHDT, CDR2 YYEEEE. This CDR3 comprises 14 residues. Here the CDR3 DNA reads TGTGCCAGCAGTTTTACCGCTACGAAAGAGACCCAGTACTTC. As protein: CASSFTATKETQYF.

The chain carries TRBV4-1 and TRBJ1-1, with 8 bases aligning to TRBD1. The CDR3 contains 17 residues. The V segment lost 0 bases and the J segment 1 base; nucleotides outside the gene matches: 7. Per the germline V gene, CDR1 is MGHRA and CDR2 is YSYEKL. Written as DNA, the CDR3 is TGCGCCAGCAGCCAAGATGCAGGGGGCATCGGGAACACTGAAGCTTTCTTT. Encoded protein: CASSQDAGGIGNTEAFF.

The rearrangement joins TRBV7-3 to TRBJ1-1, with D possibly being TRBD1 (5 bases). The CDR3 extends over 14 amino acids. Trimming removed 4 bases from V and 4 bases from J, with 13 bases in between. Germline values: CDR1 SGHTA, CDR2 FQGTGA. The CDR3: CASSSMGTRTEAFF. The CDR3 DNA follows: TGTGCCAGCAGCTCCATGGGGACCCGCACTGAAGCTTTCTTT.

V usage is TRBV4-3 and J usage is TRBJ2-3; D not resolved. Germline assignment: CDR1 LGHNA and CDR2 YSLEER. The CDR3 runs to 15 residues. Trimming cost V 2 bases and J 4 bases, with 13 bases left between them. The DNA for the CDR3 is TGCGCCAGCAGCCAAAGGCCGCGGAGTTCAGATACGCAGTATTTT. Residues: CASSQRPRSSDTQYF.

The genes are TRBV2 and TRBJ1-2; D possibly corresponds to TRBD1 (6 bases). The V end was cut by 5 bases, the J end by 7 bases, with 14 bases between. Germline loops: CDR1 SNHLY, CDR2 FYNNEI. This CDR3 comprises 13 residues. Written as DNA, the CDR3 is TGTGCCAGCAGTCCTACAGGGTTTAGTGGCTACACCTTC. It translates to CASSPTGFSGYTF.

This clonotype was detected a few times. This sequence joins TRBV15 and TRBJ2-7, with a tentative D call TRBD1 (7 bases). Germline V CDR1 and CDR2: LNHNV, YYDKDF (reference sequence). This CDR3 spans 15 amino acids. The V gene lost 0 bases and the J gene lost 5 bases, with 14 bases spanning the gap. The CDR3 loop reads CATSRDGGGWDEQYF. The CDR3 DNA reads as TGTGCCACCAGCAGAGATGGAGGGGGCTGGGACGAGCAGTACTTC. Full variable domain (missing parts from reference TRBV15 and TRBJ2-7): DAMVIQNPRYQVTQFGKPVTLSCSQTLNHNVMYWYQQKSSQAPKLLFHYYDKDFNNEADTPDNFQSRRPNTSFCFLDIRSPGLGDTAMYLCATSRDGGGWDEQYFGPGTRLTVT.

The table lists this clonotype with a few counts. This chain links TRBV5-1 with TRBJ2-2, with D tentatively TRBD2 (5 bases). Trimming took 6 bases from V and 1 from J, leaving 13 bases between them. CDR3 size: 15 residues. The germline V gene has CDR1 SGHRS and CDR2 YFSETQ. The CDR3 nucleotides are TGCGCCAGCAAACCGGGAAATTGGAACACCGGGGAGCTGTTTTTT. Amino acid sequence: CASKPGNWNTGELFF.

This sequence joins TRBV9 and TRBJ1-1; D unresolved. Looked up from germline, CDR1 is SGDLS and CDR2 is YYNGEE. The CDR3 runs to 16 residues. V was trimmed by 1 base and J by 1 base, leaving 14 bases between them. CDR3 in amino acids: CASSVTPLRQNTEAFF. The CDR3 DNA follows: TGTGCCAGCAGCGTAACCCCTCTACGACAGAACACTGAAGCTTTCTTT.

The chain recombines TRBV2 with TRBJ1-3; a weak D match, TRBD1 (5 bases). Germline assignment: CDR1 SNHLY and CDR2 FYNNEI. The CDR3 has 14 amino acids. Trimming removed 6 bases from V and 0 bases from J, with 9 bases in between. CDR3 residues: CASREGLSGNTIYF. CDR3 DNA: TGTGCCAGCAGAGAGGGACTCTCTGGAAACACCATATATTTT.

The chain links TRBV5-1 to TRBJ2-2, with 9 bases aligning to TRBD2. Germline CDR1 is SGHRS and CDR2 is YFSETQ. The CDR3 loop spans 15 amino acids. Trimming cost V 0 bases and J 6 bases; bases outside gene matches: 3. The CDR3 nucleotides read TGCGCCAGCAGCTTGGGCGGGAGGGCCCCCGGGGAGCTGTTTTTT. Its protein product is CASSLGGRAPGELFF.

This clonotype has a handful of counts. The chain couples TRBV20-1 to TRBJ1-6, with D tentatively TRBD1 (6 bases). V lost 0 bases and J lost 6, with 18 bases in between. The CDR3 consists of 17 residues. Germline-derived CDR1 and CDR2 are DFQATT and SNEGSKA (reference sequence). In DNA, the CDR3 is TGCAGTGCTAGAGATCTAGTACAGGGCATTGGTAATTCACCCCTCCACTTT. Protein: CSARDLVQGIGNSPLHF.

This chain links TRBV20-1 with TRBJ2-1, with 10 bases identical to TRBD2. In germline, CDR1 is DFQATT, CDR2 SNEGSKA (reference sequence). The junction had 2 bases not matched to a gene; V was cut back by 0 bases and J by 9 bases. CDR3 length equals 13 residues. CDR3 sequence: CSAREGLAVEQFF. CDR3 coding DNA: TGCAGTGCTAGAGAAGGACTAGCGGTTGAGCAGTTCTTC.

The chain couples TRBV28 to TRBJ1-5; 8 positions match TRBD1. J lost 4 bases, V lost 7 bases, and 9 bases had no gene match. The CDR3 is made up of 15 amino acids. CDR1 MDHEN and CDR2 SYDVKM come from the germline V gene. The CDR3: CASNLIRTGNQPQHF. CDR3 sequence (DNA): TGTGCCAGCAACCTTATTAGGACAGGGAATCAGCCCCAGCATTTT.

This clonotype was found a few times. The J gene is TRBJ2-1, the V gene TRBV7-9; D is possibly TRBD1 (6 bases). Germline V gives CDR1 SEHNR, CDR2 FQNEAQ (reference sequence). The length of the CDR3 is 17 residues. Deletions cut 4 bases from V and 10 bases from J, with 26 bases between. CDR3 sequence reads: CASSSPTGTKGLEEQFF. The DNA of the CDR3 is TGTGCCAGCAGCTCACCAACCGGGACAAAGGGTCTTGAAGAGCAGTTCTTC.

V usage is TRBV7-2 and J usage is TRBJ1-1, with a possible D match to TRBD1 (6 bases). The CDR3 length is 16 residues. Deletions cut 5 bases from V and 1 base from J, with 17 bases between. The germline V gene encodes CDR1 SGHTA and CDR2 FQGNSA. In DNA form, the CDR3 reads TGTGCCAGCAGCGCCGGGCCGGGACACCAGAACACTGAAGCTTTCTTT. Its translation: CASSAGPGHQNTEAFF.

This clonotype was recorded many times. This rearrangement joins TRBV7-9 to TRBJ2-3; the match to TRBD2 covers 12 bases. Germline loops: CDR1 SEHNR, CDR2 FQNEAQ (reference sequence). With 5 bases clipped from V and 5 bases from J, the junction kept 8 bases outside the gene matches. The CDR3 length is 16 residues. DNA of the CDR3: TGTGCCAGCAGCCCTGGACTAGCGGGATACTTAGATACGCAGTATTTT. Encoded protein: CASSPGLAGYLDTQYF.

This clonotype was counted a few times. The J gene is TRBJ2-5, the V gene TRBV2; perhaps D is TRBD1 or TRBD2 (5 bases each). V lost 4 bases, J lost 7 bases, and 16 bases lay in between. CDR3 length equals 14 residues. The germline gives CDR1 SNHLY, CDR2 FYNNEI. CDR3 protein: CASSAVTGDGTQYF. The CDR3 region has the DNA TGTGCCAGCAGTGCAGTAACCGGGGACGGGACCCAGTACTTC.

The chain joins TRBV6-5 to TRBJ2-2, with TRBD1 as a possible D gene (5 bases). Germline-derived CDR1 and CDR2 are MNHEY and SVGAGI. V lost 2 bases to trimming and J lost 7 bases, with 17 bases between them. The CDR3 covers 16 residues. DNA for the CDR3: TGTGCCAGCAGTTACAGGGGAATTCACGTAGGCGGGGAGCTGTTTTTT. As protein: CASSYRGIHVGGELFF.

This clonotype has just a few counts. The genes are TRBV10-3 and TRBJ1-1; D uncertain. Trimming took 5 bases from V and 4 from J, leaving 11 bases between them. The CDR3 spans 13 residues. Germline V gives CDR1 ENHRY, CDR2 SYGVKD. The CDR3 spells CAISTQEGTEAFF. In DNA, the CDR3 is TGTGCCATCAGTACCCAGGAGGGCACTGAAGCTTTCTTT.

CDR3 bases: TGTGCCAGCAGTTATAGCTCCCTCCTTAACTATGGCTACACCTTC. Its protein is CASSYSSLLNYGYTF. The V gene is TRBV6-5, the J gene TRBJ1-2; D gene unclear. With 3 bases removed from V and 1 base from J, the gap between germline ends came to 12 bases. This CDR3 is 15 amino acids long. The V gene's germline CDR1 is MNHEY and CDR2 SVGAGI.

This clonotype was counted between two and nine times. The CDR3 reads CASGLDRNQETQYF. The CDR3 DNA is TGTGCCAGCGGCCTGGACAGGAACCAAGAGACCCAGTACTTC. The chain couples TRBV12-3 or TRBV12-4 to TRBJ2-5; 7 nucleotides match TRBD1. The CDR3 runs 14 residues. J gave up 0 bases and V 8 bases, and 6 bases lay outside the gene matches.

The sample holds a few counts of this clonotype. CDR3 loop: CASSPAGRSMGGYTF. The CDR3 DNA is TGTGCCAGCAGCCCTGCCGGGAGGTCAATGGGGGGCTACACCTTC. This chain joins TRBV12-3 or TRBV12-4 and TRBJ1-2; D is undetermined. Trimming cost V 6 bases and J 8 bases, with 22 bases left between them. The CDR3 loop spans 15 amino acids.

This chain connects TRBV4-3 to TRBJ2-1; a weak D match, TRBD2 (5 bases). V shed 3 bases and J shed 1 base, with 13 bases lying between them. Germline values: CDR1 LGHNA, CDR2 YSLEER. The CDR3 contains 16 residues. CDR3 amino acids: CASSQEYSVSYNEQFF. In nucleotides, the CDR3 is TGCGCCAGCAGCCAGGAATATAGCGTTTCCTACAATGAGCAGTTCTTC.